The sequence of this TCR beta chain was determined in a study of shared clonotypes between healthy human individuals. Sequencing used immunoSEQ multiplex PCR; TCRdb keeps in-frame clones, though not all of them. Counted here are 520,000 or so clones, roughly 78% occurring once; the ten biggest clones make up over 10%. There are a few counts of this clone. Specimen: PBMCs. The sequence was obtained from a woman aged 40 to 50 in good health. Some clones in this sample may be carry-over from other donors' samples.

The CDR3 region has the DNA TGTGCCAGCTCCCGCCCGGGGGGCCGGGAAAAACTGTTTTTT. It yields the protein CASSRPGGREKLFF. The chain employs TRBV18 and TRBJ1-4; D is possibly TRBD1 (6 bases). Trimming left V 6 bases short and J 8 bases short, with 16 bases between. Germline assignment: CDR1 KGHSH and CDR2 LQKENI. This CDR3 has 14 residues.